Presented here are 3 T cell receptor beta chains from one specimen sequenced in a study of blood T cell repertoires in COVID-19. The assay was immunoSEQ multiplex PCR, and TCRdb's table has in-frame clones only and misses some. Of 35,000 to 45,000 clones in the sample, approximately 90% were seen once. What was sequenced was peripheral blood. The receptors were gathered from a man in his fifties with COVID-19, enrolled during active disease.

This clone was seen only once. The chain couples TRBV6-5 to TRBJ2-3, with D maybe TRBD2 (5 bases). This CDR3 contains 15 residues. Trimming shortened V by 4 bases and J by 2 bases, and 13 bases separated the two germline ends. Germline V gene lookup returns CDR1 MNHEY and CDR2 SVGAGI. The CDR3 DNA sequence: TGTGCCAGCAGTTCCCCGGAGGTTTCCACAGATACGCAGTATTTT. This codes for CASSSPEVSTDTQYF.

The V and J genes are TRBV6-5 and TRBJ2-1, with TRBD2 identical over 13 bases. From germline, CDR1 is MNHEY and CDR2 SVGAGI. V lost 4 bases, J lost 9 bases, and 9 bases stayed unmatched. The length of the CDR3 is 16 residues. The CDR3 spells CASSSTGLAGDLEQFF. CDR3 in DNA: TGTGCCAGCAGTTCCACCGGACTAGCGGGAGATCTTGAGCAGTTCTTC.

The chain has TRBV24-1 and TRBJ2-7; 10 nucleotides align to TRBD2. The trim removed 6 bases at V and 2 bases at J, leaving 9 bases unmatched. From germline, CDR1 is KGHDR and CDR2 SFDVKD. This CDR3 contains 16 residues. The CDR3 nucleotides are TGTGCCACCAGTAACTCAGCGGGAGGGCCGCCCTACGAGCAGTACTTC. It specifies CATSNSAGGPPYEQYF.